This TCR beta chain was identified during a study of cytomegalovirus exposure and HLA in healthy donors. Turning to the study itself: Per a later analysis, the 666 first-cohort and under 150 validation repertoires shared one platform. Notes on the study in general: According to reports, the classifier identified cytomegalovirus status with high specificity and sensitivity. According to the study, roughly 180 TCR beta chains were cytomegalovirus-associated.

The donors were part of the approximately 120-subject validation cohort, which stood apart from the roughly 670-subject first cohort. Per the germline V gene, CDR1 is GTSNPN and CDR2 is SVGIG (reference sequence). The V end was cut by 2 bases, the J end by 8 bases, with 15 bases between. The CDR3 length is 13 residues. Libraries were prepared by immunoSEQ multiplex PCR; TCRdb keeps only in-frame clonotypes and omits some of them. The sample yields about 240,000 clones, approximately 83% seen once. About this clone: Its matching antigen is unknown.

V is TRBV30 and J is TRBJ1-2; D gene ambiguous. This clonotype originated in a woman younger than 45 in good health and CMV-seropositive. The sample consisted of PBMCs. Written as DNA, the CDR3 is TGTGCCTGGAGTATCGGTATCCTGAGCGGCTACACCTTC. Translated: CAWSIGILSGYTF.